This T cell receptor beta chain was captured in a study of cytomegalovirus exposure and HLA in healthy donors. J lost 0 bases, V lost 1 base, and 3 bases had no gene match. Germline V gene sequence: CDR1 MGHRA, CDR2 YSYEKL. This CDR3 region has 16 residues. A word on this clone: Its specificity is not known.

General study results and limits: Later analysis identified a missense DCLRE1C variant that was linked to TCR beta V- and J-gene trimming. A likely sequencing artifact accounted for one observed cluster of highly shared sequence variants.

The PCR was carried out with 60 Vbeta primers and 13 Jbeta primers. Sequenced by immunoSEQ multiplex PCR; TCRdb stores in-frame clones only, minus some. The table lists about 190,000 clones, roughly 77% of them singletons. Sequencing was performed on PBMCs. The clonotype comes from a woman between 50 and 59 years old in good health and CMV-seronegative. The genes are TRBV4-1 and TRBJ2-3; 8 nucleotides align to TRBD2. The CDR3 DNA reads TGCGCCAGCAGCCAAGTCGGACTAGCCAGCACAGATACGCAGTATTTT. This codes for CASSQVGLASTDTQYF.